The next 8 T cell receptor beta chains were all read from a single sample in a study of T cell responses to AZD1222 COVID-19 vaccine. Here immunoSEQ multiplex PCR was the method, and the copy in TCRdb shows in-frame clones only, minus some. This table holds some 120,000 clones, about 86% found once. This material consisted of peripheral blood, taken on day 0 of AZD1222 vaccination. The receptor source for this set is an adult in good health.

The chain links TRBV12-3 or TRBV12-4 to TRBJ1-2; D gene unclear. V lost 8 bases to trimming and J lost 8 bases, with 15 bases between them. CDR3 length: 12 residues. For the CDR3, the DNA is TGTGCCAGCCCCTCTGCAGGCGGGGGCTACACCTTC. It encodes CASPSAGGGYTF.

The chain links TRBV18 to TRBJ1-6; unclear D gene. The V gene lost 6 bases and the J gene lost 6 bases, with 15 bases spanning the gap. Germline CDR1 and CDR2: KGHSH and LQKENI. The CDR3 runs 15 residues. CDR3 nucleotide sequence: TGTGCCAGCTCCGGACTGGATAGGAGTAATTCACCCCTCCACTTT. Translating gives CASSGLDRSNSPLHF. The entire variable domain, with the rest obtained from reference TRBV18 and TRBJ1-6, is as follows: NAGVMQNPRHLVRRRGQEARLRCSPMKGHSHVYWYRQLPEEGLKFMVYLQKENIIDESGMPKERFSAEFPKEGPSILRIQQVVRGDSAAYFCASSGLDRSNSPLHFGNGTRLTVT.

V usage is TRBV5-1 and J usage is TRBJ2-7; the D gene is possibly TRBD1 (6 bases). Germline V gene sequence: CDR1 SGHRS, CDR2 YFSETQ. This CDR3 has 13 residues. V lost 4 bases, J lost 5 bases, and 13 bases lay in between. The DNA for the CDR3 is TGCGCCAGCAGCAATCCACAGGGCAACGAGCAGTACTTC. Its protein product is CASSNPQGNEQYF.

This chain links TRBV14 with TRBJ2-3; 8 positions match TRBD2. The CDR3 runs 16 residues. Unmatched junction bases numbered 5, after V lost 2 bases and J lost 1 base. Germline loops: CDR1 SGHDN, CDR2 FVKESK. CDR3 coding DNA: TGTGCCAGCAGCCAAAGGAGGCGGGGGGGCACAGATACGCAGTATTTT. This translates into CASSQRRRGGTDTQYF.

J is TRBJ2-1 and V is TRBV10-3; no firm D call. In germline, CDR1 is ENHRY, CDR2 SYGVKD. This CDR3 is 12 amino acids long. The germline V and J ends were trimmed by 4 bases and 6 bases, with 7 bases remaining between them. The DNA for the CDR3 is TGTGCCATCAGTGCGAAGGTCAATGAGCAGTTCTTC. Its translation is CAISAKVNEQFF.

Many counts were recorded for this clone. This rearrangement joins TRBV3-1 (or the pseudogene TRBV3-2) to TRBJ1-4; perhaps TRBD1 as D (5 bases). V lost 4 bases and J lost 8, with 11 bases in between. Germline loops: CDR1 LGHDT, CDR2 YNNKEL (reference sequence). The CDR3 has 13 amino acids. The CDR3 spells CASSPWGEEKLFF. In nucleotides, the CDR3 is TGTGCCAGCAGCCCCTGGGGGGAGGAAAAACTGTTTTTT.

CDR3 DNA: TGTGCCAGCAGCGTAGAACGCAGAGCCGTACCCTACAATGAGCAGTTCTTC. Translation: CASSVERRAVPYNEQFF. V is TRBV9 and J is TRBJ2-1; D remains unclear. V lost 0 bases and J 2 bases, leaving 15 bases between the germline ends. CDR1 and CDR2 (germline): SGDLS, YYNGEE. The CDR3 totals 17 residues.

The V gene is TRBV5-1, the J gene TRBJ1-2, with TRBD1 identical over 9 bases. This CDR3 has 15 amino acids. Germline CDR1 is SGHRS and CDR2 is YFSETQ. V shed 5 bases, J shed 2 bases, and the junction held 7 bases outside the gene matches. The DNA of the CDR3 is TGCGCCAGCAGTTGGGGACAGGGAAAGAACTATGGCTACACCTTC. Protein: CASSWGQGKNYGYTF.